The T cell receptor (beta chain) under discussion was sequenced for a study of long-term antiretroviral therapy in people with HIV. Overall study results and limits: HIV repertoires covered narrower CDR3 length ranges than controls did.

CDR1 and CDR2 (germline): SNHLY, FYNNEI. This CDR3 contains 13 residues. The J segment lost 3 bases and the V segment lost 9 bases, leaving 6 bases of the junction unmatched. At the survey level, the v3.0 immunoSEQ assay was run. Profiling relied on immunoSEQ multiplex PCR, and the TCRdb table lists in-frame clones only, not all of them. The sample yields fewer than 10,000 clones, around 84% seen once. On this clone itself: Antigen specificity is unknown.

This TCR derives from a man under 40 with HIV. The V and J genes are TRBV2 and TRBJ2-7; 9 bases are shared with TRBD1. The sample here was unsorted PBMCs, taken 0.3 years before starting antiretroviral therapy. CDR3 residues: CASSGQGYYEQYF. As DNA, the CDR3 is TGTGCCAGTTCGGGACAGGGATACTACGAGCAGTACTTC.